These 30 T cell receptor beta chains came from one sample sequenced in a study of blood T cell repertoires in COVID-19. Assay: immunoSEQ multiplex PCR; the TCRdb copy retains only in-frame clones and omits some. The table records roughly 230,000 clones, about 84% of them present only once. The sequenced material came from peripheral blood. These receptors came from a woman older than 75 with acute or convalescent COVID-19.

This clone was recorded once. The CDR3 DNA reads as TGCGCCAGCAGCTTGACATTTGGACTAGGCACAGATACGCAGTATTTT. Protein sequence: CASSLTFGLGTDTQYF. J is TRBJ2-3 and V is TRBV5-1; the match to TRBD2 covers 7 bases. There are 16 residues in the CDR3. J was trimmed by 1 base and V by 1 base; bases with no gene match: 6. Per germline, CDR1 SGHRS and CDR2 YFSETQ.

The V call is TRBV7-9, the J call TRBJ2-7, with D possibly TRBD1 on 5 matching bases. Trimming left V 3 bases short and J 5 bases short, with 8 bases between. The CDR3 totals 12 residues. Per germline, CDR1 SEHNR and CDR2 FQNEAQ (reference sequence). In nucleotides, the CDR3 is TGTGCCAGCAGCTTGGACACGAACGAGCAGTACTTC. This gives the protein CASSLDTNEQYF.

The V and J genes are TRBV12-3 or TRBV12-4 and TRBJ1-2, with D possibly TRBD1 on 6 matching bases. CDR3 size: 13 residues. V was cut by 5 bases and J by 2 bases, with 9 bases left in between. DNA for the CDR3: TGTGCCAGCAGTATGGGACACAACTATGGCTACACCTTC. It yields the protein CASSMGHNYGYTF.

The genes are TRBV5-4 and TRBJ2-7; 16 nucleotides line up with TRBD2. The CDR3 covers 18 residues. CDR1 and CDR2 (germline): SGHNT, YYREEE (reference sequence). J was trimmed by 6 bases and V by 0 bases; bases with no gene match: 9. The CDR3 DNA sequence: TGTGCCAGCAGCTTGGGGGGGACTAGCGGGAGGGCCCTGACCGAGCAGTACTTC. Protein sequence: CASSLGGTSGRALTEQYF.

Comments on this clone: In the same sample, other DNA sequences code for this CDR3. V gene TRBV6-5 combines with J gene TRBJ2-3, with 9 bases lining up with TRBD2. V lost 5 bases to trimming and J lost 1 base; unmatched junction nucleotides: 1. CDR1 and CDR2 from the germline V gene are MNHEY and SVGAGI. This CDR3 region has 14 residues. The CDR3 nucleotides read TGTGCCAGCAGTCGACTAGCGGGCACAGATACGCAGTATTTT. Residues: CASSRLAGTDTQYF.

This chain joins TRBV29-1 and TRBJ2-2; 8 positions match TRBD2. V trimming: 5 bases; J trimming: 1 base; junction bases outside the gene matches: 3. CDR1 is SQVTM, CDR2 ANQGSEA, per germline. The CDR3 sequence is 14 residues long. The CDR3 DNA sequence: TGCAGCGTTACGGGAGGGCTGAACACCGGGGAGCTGTTTTTT. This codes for CSVTGGLNTGELFF.

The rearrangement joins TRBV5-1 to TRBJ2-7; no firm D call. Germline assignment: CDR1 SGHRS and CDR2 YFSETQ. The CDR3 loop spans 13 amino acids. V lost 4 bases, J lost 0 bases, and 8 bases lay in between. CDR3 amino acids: CASSHPDSYEQYF. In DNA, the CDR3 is TGCGCCAGCAGCCACCCAGACTCCTACGAGCAGTACTTC.

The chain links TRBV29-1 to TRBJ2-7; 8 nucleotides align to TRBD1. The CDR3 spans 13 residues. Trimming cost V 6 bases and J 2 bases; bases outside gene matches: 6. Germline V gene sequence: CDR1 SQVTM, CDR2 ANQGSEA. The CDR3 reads CSVTRTGPYEQYF. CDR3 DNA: TGCAGCGTCACGAGGACAGGGCCCTACGAGCAGTACTTC.

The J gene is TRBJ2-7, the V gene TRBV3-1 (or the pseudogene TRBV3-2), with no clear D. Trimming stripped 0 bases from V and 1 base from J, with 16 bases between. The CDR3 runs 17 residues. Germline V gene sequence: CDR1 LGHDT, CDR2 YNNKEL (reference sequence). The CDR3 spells CASSQDGSRSLSYEQYF. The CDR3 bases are TGTGCCAGCAGCCAAGACGGTTCCCGGAGTTTGTCCTACGAGCAGTACTTC.

The CDR3 nucleotides are TGTGCCAGCACCGGGAGGGAGGGTGAAAAACTGTTTTTT. Translation: CASTGREGEKLFF. The rearrangement links TRBV6-6 to TRBJ1-4; D ambiguous. The CDR3 is 13 residues long. The ends were cut back, 7 bases at V and 7 bases at J, with 13 bases in the middle. The germline CDR1 and CDR2 sequences are MNHNY and SVGAGI (reference sequence).

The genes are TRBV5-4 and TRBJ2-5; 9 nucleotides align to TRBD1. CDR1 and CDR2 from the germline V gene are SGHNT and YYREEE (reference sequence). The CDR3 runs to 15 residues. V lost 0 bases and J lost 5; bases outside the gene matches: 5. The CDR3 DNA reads TGTGCCAGCAGCTTGGCGGGGACAGGGTATGAGACCCAGTACTTC. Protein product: CASSLAGTGYETQYF.

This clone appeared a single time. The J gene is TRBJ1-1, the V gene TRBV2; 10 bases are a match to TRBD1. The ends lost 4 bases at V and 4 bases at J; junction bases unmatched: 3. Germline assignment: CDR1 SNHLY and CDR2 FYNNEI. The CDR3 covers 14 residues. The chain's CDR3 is CASSGWTGGTEAFF. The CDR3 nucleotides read TGTGCCAGCAGTGGCTGGACAGGGGGCACTGAAGCTTTCTTT. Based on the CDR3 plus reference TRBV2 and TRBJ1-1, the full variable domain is EPEVTQTPSHQVTQMGQEVILRCVPISNHLYFYWYRQILGQKVEFLVSFYNNEISEKSEIFDDQFSVERPDGSNFTLKIRSTKLEDSAMYFCASSGWTGGTEAFFGQGTRLTVV.

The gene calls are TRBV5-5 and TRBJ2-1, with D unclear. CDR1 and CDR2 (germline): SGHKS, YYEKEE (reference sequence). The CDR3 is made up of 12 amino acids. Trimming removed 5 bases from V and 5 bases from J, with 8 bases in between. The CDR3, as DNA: TGTGCCAGCAGGCCAGTTCACAATGAGCAGTTCTTC. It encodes CASRPVHNEQFF.

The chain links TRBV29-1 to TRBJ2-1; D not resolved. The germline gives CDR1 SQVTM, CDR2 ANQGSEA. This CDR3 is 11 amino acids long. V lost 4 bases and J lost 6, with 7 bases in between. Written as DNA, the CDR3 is TGCAGCGTTGTTCCTCTCAATGAGCAGTTCTTC. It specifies CSVVPLNEQFF.

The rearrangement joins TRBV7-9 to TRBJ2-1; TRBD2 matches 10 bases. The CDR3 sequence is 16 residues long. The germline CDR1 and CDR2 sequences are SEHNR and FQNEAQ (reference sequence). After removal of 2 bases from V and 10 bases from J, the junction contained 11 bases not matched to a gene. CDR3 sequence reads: CASSLWSGRAEVEQFF. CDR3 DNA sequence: TGTGCCAGCAGCTTATGGAGCGGGAGGGCCGAAGTAGAGCAGTTCTTC.

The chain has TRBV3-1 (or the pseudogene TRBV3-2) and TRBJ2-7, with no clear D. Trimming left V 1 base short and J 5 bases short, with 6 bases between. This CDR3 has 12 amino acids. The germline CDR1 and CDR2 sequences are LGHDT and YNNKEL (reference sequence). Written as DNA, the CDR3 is TGTGCCAGCAGCCAAGTTTCTAACGAGCAGTACTTC. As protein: CASSQVSNEQYF.

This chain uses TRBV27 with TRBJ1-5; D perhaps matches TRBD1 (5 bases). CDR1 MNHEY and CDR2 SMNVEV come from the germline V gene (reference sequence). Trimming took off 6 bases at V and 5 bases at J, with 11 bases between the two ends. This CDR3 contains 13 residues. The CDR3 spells CASRGGIHQPQHF. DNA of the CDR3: TGTGCCAGCAGGGGGGGGATTCATCAGCCCCAGCATTTT.

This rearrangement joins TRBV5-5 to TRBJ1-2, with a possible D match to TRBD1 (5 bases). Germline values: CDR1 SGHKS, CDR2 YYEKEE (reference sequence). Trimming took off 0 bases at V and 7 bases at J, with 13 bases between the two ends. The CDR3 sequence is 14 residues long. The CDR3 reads CASSLDSGLIGYTF. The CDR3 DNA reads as TGTGCCAGCAGCTTGGATTCAGGGTTGATTGGCTACACCTTC.

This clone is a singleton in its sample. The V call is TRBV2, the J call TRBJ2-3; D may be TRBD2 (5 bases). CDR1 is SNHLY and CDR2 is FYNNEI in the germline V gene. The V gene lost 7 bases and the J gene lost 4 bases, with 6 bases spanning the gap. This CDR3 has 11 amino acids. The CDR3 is CASMGADTQYF. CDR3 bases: TGTGCCAGCATGGGAGCAGATACGCAGTATTTT.

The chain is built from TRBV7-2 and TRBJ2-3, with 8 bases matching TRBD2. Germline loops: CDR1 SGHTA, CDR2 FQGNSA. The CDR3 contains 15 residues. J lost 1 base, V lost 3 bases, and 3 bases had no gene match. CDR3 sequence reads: CASSFGSGGTDTQYF. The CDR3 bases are TGTGCCAGCAGCTTCGGTAGCGGGGGCACAGATACGCAGTATTTT.

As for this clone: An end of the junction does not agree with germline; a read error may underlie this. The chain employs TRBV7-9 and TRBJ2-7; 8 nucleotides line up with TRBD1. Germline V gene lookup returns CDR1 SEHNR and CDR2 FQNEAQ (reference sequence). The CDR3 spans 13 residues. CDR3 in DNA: TGTGCCAGCAGCCTTATTCAGGGGGCGCATCTGAACTTC. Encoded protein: CASSLIQGAHLNF. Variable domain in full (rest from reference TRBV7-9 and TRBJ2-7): DTGVSQNPRHKITKRGQNVTFRCDPISEHNRLYWYRQTLGQGPEFLTYFQNEAQLEKSRLLSDRFSAERPKGSFSTLEIQRTEQGDSAMYLCASSLIQGAHLNFGPGTRLTVT.

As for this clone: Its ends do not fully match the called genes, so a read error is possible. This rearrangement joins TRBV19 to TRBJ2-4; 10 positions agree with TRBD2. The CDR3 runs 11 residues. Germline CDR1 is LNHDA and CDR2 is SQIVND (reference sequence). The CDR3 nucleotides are TGTGCCAGTGACCAAGGACTAGCGGTACACTTC. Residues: CASDQGLAVHF.

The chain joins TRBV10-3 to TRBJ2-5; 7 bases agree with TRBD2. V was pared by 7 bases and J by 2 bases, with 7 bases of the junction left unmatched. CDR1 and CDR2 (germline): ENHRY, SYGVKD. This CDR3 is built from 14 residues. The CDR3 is CAIKASGAQETQYF. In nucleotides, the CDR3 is TGTGCCATCAAGGCTAGCGGAGCTCAAGAGACCCAGTACTTC.

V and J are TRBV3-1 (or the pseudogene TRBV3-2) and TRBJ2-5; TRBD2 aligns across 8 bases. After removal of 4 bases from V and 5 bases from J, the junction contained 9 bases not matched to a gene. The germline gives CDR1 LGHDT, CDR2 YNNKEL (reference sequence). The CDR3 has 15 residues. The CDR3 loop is CASSRSGGPQETQYF. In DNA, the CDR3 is TGTGCCAGCAGCCGGTCGGGGGGGCCCCAGGAGACCCAGTACTTC.

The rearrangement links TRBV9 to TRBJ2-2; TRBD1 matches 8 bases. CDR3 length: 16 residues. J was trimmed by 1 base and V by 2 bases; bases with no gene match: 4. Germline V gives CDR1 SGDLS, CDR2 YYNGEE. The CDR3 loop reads CASSVMGQVNTGELFF. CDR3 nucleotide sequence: TGTGCCAGCAGCGTGATGGGACAGGTGAACACCGGGGAGCTGTTTTTT.

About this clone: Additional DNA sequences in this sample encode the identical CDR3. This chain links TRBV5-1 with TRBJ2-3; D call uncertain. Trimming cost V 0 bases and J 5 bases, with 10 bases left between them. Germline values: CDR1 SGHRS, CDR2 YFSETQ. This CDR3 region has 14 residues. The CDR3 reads CASSLGAQGDTQYF. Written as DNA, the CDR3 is TGCGCCAGCAGCTTGGGGGCCCAAGGAGATACGCAGTATTTT.

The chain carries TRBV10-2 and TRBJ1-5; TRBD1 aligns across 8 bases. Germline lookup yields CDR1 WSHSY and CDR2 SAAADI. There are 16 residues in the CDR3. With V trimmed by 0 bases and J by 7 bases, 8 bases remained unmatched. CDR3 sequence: CASSESIGRGRQPQHF. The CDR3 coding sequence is TGCGCCAGCAGTGAGTCGATTGGCAGGGGGCGACAGCCCCAGCATTTT.

The CDR3, as DNA: TGTGCCAGCAGCGCACATCAGGGCGCTCAGCCCCAGCATTTT. This encodes CASSAHQGAQPQHF. V usage is TRBV9 and J usage is TRBJ1-5, with D possibly matching TRBD1 (5 bases). V dropped 3 bases and J dropped 6 bases, with 13 bases sitting between them. Germline V gives CDR1 SGDLS, CDR2 YYNGEE. CDR3 length: 14 residues.

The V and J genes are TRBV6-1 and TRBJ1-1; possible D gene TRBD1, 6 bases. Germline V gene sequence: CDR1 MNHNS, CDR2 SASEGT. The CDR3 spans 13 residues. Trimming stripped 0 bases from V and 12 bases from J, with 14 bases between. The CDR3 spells CASSEAGGRETFF. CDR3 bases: TGTGCCAGCAGTGAAGCTGGGGGCAGGGAAACTTTCTTT.

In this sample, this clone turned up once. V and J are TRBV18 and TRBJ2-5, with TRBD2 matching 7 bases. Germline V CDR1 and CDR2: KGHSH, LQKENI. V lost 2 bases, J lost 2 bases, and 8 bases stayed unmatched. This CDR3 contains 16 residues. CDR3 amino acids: CASSPGVAGEQETQYF. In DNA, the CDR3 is TGTGCCAGCTCACCAGGGGTTGCGGGGGAACAAGAGACCCAGTACTTC.